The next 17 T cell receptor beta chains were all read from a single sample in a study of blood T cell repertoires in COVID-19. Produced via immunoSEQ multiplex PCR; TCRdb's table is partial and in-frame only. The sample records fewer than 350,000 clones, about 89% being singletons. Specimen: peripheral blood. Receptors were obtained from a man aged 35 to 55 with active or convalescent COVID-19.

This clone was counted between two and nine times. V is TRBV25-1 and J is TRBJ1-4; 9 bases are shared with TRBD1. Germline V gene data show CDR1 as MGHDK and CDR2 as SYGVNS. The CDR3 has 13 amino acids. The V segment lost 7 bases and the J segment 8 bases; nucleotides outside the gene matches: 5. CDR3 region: CASNGQGQEKLFF. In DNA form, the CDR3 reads TGTGCCAGCAACGGACAGGGGCAAGAAAAACTGTTTTTT.

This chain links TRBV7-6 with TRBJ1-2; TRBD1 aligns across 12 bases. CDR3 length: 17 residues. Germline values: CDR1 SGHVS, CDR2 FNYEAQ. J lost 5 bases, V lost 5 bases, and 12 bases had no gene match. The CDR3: CASSPGTGGAKQYGYTF. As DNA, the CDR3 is TGTGCCAGCAGCCCCGGGACAGGGGGCGCGAAACAATATGGCTACACCTTC. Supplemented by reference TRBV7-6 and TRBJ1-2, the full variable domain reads GAGVSQSPRYKVTKRGQDVALRCDPISGHVSLYWYRQALGQGPEFLTYFNYEAQQDKSGLPNDRFSAERPEGSISTLTIQRTEQRDSAMYRCASSPGTGGAKQYGYTFGSGTRLTVV.

The CDR3 is CASSEGGSSYNEQFF. The CDR3 DNA reads as TGTGCCAGCAGTGAGGGGGGATCCTCCTACAATGAGCAGTTCTTC. The chain combines TRBV6-1 with TRBJ2-1, with D perhaps TRBD2 (6 bases). The CDR3 has 15 residues. V was clipped by 3 bases and J by 0 bases, with 9 bases between them. CDR1 MNHNS and CDR2 SASEGT come from the germline V gene.

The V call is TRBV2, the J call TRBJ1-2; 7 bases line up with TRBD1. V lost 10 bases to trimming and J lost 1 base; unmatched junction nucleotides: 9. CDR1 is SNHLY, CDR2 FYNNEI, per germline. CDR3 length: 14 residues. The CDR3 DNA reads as TGTGCCAAAACCGGGACAGTCCTTAACTATGGCTACACCTTC. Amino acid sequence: CAKTGTVLNYGYTF.

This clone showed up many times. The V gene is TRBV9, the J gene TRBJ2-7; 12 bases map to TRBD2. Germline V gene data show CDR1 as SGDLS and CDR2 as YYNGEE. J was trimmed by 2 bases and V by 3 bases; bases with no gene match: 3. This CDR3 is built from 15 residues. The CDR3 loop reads CASSGGLAGPYEQYF. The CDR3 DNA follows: TGTGCCAGCAGCGGGGGACTAGCGGGTCCCTACGAGCAGTACTTC.

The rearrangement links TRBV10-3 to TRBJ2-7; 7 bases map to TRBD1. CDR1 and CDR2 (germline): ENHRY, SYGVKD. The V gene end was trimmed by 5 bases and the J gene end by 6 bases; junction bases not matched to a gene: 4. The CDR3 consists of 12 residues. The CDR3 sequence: CAISQGGSEQYF. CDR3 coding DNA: TGTGCCATCAGTCAAGGGGGCTCCGAGCAGTACTTC.

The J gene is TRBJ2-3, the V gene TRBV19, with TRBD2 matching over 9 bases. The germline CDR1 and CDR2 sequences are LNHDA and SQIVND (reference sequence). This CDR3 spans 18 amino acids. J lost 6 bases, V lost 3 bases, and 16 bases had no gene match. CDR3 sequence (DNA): TGTGCCAGTAGTATGGCCCCTGGATTCGGCGGGAGGGCTGATACGCAGTATTTT. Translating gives CASSMAPGFGGRADTQYF.

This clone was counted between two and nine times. The CDR3 sequence is CASRRDSLLGGYTF. The CDR3 DNA is TGTGCCAGCAGGAGGGACAGCCTTTTAGGGGGCTACACCTTC. This chain connects TRBV2 to TRBJ1-2, with TRBD1 matching over 7 bases. This CDR3 spans 14 amino acids. V shed 6 bases, J shed 8 bases, and the junction held 12 bases outside the gene matches. Germline V gene data show CDR1 as SNHLY and CDR2 as FYNNEI.

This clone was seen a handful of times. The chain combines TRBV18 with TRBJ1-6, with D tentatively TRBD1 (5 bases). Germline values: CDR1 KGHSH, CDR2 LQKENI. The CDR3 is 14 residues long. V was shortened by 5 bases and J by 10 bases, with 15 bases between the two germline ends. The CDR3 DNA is TGTGCCAGCTCAATTGGACAAGAACAATCACCCCTCCACTTT. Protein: CASSIGQEQSPLHF.

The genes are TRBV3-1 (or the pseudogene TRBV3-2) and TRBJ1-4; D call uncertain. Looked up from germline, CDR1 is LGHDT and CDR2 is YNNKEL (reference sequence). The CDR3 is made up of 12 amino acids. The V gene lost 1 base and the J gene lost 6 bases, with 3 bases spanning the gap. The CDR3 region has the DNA TGTGCCAGCAGCCAAGTATATGAAAAACTGTTTTTT. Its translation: CASSQVYEKLFF.

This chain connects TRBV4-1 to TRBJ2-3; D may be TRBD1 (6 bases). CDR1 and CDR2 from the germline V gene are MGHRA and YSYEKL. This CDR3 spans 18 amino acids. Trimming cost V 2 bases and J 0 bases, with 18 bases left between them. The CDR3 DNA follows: TGCGCCAGCAGCCAAAGCGTCGGGACACAACGAAGCACAGATACGCAGTATTTT. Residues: CASSQSVGTQRSTDTQYF.

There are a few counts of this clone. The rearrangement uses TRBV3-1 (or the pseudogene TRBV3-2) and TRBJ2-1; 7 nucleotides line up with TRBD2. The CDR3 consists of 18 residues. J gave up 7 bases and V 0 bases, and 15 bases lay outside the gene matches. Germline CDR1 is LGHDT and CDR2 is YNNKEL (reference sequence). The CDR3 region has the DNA TGTGCCAGCAGCCAAGATCCGGCTAGCGGTTTGGGGCGGAATGAGCAGTTCTTC. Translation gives CASSQDPASGLGRNEQFF.

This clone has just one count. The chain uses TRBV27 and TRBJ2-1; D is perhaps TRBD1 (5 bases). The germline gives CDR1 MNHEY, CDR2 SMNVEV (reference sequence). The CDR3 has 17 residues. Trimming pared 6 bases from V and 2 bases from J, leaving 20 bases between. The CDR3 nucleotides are TGTGCCAGCAGCTCTCCGGGTGGGGTCAGGGCCTACAATGAGCAGTTCTTC. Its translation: CASSSPGGVRAYNEQFF.

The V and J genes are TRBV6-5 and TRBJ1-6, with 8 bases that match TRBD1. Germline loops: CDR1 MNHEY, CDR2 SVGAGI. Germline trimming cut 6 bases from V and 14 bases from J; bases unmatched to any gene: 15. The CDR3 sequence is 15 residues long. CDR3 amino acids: CASSPADRESPTLHF. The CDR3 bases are TGTGCCAGCAGCCCAGCGGACAGGGAGAGTCCGACCCTCCACTTT.

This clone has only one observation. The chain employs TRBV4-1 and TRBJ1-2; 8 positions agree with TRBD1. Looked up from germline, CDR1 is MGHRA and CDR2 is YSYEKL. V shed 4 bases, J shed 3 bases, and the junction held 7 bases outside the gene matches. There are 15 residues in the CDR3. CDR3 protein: CASSLADREYYGYTF. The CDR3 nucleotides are TGCGCCAGCAGCCTCGCGGACAGGGAATACTATGGCTACACCTTC.

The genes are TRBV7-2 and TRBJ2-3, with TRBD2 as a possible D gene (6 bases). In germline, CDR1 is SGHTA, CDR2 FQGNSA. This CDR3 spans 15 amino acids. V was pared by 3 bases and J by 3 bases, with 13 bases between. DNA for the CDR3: TGTGCCAGCAGCTTGGGGGGTGGAGTAACAGATACGCAGTATTTT. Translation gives CASSLGGGVTDTQYF.

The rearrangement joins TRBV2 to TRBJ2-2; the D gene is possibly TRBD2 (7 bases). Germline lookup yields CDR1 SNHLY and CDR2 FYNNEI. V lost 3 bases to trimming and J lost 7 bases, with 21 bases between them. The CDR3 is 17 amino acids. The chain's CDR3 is CASSDRLAGAFIGELFF. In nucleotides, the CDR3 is TGTGCCAGCAGTGATAGATTGGCGGGGGCCTTTATCGGGGAGCTGTTTTTT.